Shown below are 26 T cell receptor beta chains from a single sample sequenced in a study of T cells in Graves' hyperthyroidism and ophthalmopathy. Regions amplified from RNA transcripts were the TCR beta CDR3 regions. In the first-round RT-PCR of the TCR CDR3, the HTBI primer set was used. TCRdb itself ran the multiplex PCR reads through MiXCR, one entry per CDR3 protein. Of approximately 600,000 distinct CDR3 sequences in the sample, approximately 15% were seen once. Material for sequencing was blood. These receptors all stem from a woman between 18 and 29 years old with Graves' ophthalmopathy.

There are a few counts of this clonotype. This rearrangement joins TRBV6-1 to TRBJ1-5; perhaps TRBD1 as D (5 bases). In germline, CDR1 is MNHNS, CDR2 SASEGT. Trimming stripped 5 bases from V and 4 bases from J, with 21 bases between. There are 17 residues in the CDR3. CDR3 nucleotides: TGTGCCAGCAGTCAGGAAACTATGACGGGGGGAAATCAGCCCCAGCATTTT. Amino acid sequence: CASSQETMTGGNQPQHF.

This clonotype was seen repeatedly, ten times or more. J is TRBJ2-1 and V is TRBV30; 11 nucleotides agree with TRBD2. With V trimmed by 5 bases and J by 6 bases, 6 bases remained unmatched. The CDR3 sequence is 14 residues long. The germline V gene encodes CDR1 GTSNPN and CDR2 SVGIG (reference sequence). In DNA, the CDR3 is TGTGCCTGGGGACTAGCGGGTGCTCCCAATGAGCAGTTCTTC. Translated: CAWGLAGAPNEQFF.

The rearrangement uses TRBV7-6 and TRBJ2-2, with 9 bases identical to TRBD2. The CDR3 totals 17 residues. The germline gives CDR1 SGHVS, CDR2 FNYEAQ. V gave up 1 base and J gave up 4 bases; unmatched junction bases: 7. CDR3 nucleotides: TGTGCCAGCAGCTTAGGAGAGCGGGAGGCTCTCACCGGGGAGCTGTTTTTT. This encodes CASSLGEREALTGELFF.

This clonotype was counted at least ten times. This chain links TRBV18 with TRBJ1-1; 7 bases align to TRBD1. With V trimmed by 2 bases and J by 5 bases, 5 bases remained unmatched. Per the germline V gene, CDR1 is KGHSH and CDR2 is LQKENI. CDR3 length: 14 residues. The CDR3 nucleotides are TGTGCCAGCTCACCAGGGGCCAGGGGGACTGAAGCTTTCTTT. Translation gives CASSPGARGTEAFF.

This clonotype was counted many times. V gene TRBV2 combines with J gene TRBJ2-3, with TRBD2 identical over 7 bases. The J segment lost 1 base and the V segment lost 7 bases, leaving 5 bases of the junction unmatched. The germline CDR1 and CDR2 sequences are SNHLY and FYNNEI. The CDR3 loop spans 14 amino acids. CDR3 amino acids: CASMWTSGTDTQYF. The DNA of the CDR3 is TGTGCCAGCATGTGGACTAGTGGCACAGATACGCAGTATTTT.

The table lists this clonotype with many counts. CDR3 bases: TGTGCCAGCAGCCAAGCTTTCGGAGCGTCAGATACGCAGTATTTT. Protein sequence: CASSQAFGASDTQYF. The chain joins TRBV3-1 to TRBJ2-3; D is undetermined. Between the trimmed V and J ends, which lost 1 base and 4 bases, there was a span of 12 bases. Germline-derived CDR1 and CDR2 are LGHDT and YNNKEL (reference sequence). This CDR3 comprises 15 residues.

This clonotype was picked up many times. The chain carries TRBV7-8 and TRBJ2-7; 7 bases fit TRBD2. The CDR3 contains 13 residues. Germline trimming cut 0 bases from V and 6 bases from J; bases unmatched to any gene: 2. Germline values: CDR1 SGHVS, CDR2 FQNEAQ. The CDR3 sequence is CASSLAPSGEQYF. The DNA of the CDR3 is TGTGCCAGCAGCTTAGCACCTAGCGGCGAGCAGTACTTC.

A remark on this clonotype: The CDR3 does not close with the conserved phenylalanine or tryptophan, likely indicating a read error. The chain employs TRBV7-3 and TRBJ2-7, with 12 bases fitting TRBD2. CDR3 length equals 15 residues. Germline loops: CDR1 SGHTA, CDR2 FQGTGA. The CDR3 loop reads CASSETSGSSYGQYL. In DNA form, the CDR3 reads TGTGCCAGCAGCGAGACTAGCGGGAGCTCCTACGGGCAGTACCTC.

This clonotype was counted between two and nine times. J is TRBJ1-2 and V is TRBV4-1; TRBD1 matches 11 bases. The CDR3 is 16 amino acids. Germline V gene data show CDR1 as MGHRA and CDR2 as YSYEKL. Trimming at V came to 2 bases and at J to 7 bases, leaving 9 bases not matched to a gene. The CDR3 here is CASSQLFRDRGFGYTF. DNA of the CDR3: TGCGCCAGCAGCCAACTCTTTCGGGACAGGGGGTTTGGCTACACCTTC.

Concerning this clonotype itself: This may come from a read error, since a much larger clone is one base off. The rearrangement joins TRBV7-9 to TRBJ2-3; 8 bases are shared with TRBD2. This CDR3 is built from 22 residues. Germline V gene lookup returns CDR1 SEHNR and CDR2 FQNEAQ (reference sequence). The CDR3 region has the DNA TGTGCCAGCAGCTTATTGGGGGTTGCGGGAGGCGCTGAAAGCGGGAGCACAGGTACGCAGTATTTT. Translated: CASSLLGVAGGAESGSTGTQYF.

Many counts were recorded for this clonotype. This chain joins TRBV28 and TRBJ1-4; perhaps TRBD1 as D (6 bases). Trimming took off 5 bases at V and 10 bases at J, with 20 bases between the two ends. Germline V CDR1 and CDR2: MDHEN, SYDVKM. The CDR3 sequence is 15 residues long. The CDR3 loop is CASSPPGASVGKLFF. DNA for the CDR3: TGTGCCAGCAGTCCCCCAGGGGCGTCGGTTGGAAAACTGTTTTTT.

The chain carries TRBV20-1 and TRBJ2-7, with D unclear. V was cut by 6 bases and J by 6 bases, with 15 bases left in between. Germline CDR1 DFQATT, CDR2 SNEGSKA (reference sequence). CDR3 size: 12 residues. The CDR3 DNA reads TGCAGTGCCCCTGGCGTAACGGGCGAGCAGTACTTC. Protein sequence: CSAPGVTGEQYF.

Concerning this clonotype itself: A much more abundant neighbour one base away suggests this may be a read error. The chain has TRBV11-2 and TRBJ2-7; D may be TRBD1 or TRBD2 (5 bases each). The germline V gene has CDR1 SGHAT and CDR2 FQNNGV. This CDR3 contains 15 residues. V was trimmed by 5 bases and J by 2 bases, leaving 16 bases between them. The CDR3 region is CASSPGRLSPYEQYF. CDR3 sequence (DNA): TGTGCCAGCAGCCCGGGGCGGCTCAGCCCCTACGAGCAGTACTTC.

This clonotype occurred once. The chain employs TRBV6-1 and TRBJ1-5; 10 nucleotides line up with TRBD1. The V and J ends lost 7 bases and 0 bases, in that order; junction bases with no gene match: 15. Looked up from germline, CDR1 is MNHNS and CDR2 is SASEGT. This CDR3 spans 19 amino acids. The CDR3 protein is CASKDWSGTGVYSNQPQHF. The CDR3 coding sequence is TGTGCCAGCAAGGATTGGAGCGGGACAGGGGTGTATAGCAATCAGCCCCAGCATTTT.

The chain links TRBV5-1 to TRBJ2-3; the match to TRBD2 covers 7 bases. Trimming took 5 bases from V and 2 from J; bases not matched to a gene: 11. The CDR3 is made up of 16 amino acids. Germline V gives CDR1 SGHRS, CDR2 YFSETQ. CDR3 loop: CASSSDAAGDTDTQYF. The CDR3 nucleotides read TGCGCCAGCAGTTCCGATGCGGCGGGGGACACAGATACGCAGTATTTT. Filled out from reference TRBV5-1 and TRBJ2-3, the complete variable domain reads KAGVTQTPRYLIKTRGQQVTLSCSPISGHRSVSWYQQTPGQGLQFLFEYFSETQRNKGNFPGRFSGRQFSNSRSEMNVSTLELGDSALYLCASSSDAAGDTDTQYFGPGTRLTVL.

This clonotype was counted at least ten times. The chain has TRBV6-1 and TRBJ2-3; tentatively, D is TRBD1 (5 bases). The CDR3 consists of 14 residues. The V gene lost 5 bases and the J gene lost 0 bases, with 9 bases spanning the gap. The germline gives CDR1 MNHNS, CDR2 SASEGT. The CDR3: CASSLQDSTDTQYF. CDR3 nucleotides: TGTGCCAGCAGTCTACAGGATAGCACAGATACGCAGTATTTT.

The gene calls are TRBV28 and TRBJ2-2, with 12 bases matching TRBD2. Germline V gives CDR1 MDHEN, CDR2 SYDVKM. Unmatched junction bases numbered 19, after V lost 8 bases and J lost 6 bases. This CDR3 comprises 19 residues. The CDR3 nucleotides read TGTGCCAGCTGCCTCCCGGCGTTGACTAGCGGGAGAGTCGCCGGGGAGCTGTTTTTT. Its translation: CASCLPALTSGRVAGELFF.

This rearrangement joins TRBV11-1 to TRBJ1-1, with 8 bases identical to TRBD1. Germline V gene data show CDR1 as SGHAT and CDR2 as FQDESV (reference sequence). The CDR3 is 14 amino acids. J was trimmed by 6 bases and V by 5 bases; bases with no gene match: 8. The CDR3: CASSPQGARAEAFF. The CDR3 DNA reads TGTGCCAGCAGCCCTCAGGGGGCGAGGGCTGAAGCTTTCTTT.

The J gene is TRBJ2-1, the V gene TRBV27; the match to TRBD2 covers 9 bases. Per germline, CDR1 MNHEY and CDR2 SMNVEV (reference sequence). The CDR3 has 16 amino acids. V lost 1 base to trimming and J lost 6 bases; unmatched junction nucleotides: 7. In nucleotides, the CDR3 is TGTGCCAGCAGTTTATATTACGCGGGAGGGACCAATGAGCAGTTCTTC. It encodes CASSLYYAGGTNEQFF.

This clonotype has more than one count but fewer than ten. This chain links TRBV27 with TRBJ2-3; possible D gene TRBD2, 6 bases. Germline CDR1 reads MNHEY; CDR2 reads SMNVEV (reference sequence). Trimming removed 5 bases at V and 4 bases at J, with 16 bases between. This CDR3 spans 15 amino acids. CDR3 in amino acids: CASSPSPTGADTQYF. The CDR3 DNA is TGTGCCAGCAGTCCCTCCCCCACGGGGGCAGATACGCAGTATTTT.

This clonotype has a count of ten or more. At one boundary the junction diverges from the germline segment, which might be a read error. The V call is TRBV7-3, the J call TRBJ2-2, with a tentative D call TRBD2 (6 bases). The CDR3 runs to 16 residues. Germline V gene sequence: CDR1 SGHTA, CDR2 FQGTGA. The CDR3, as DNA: TGTGCCAGCAGCCTAACACGGGACTCCCCGCCCGGGGAGCTGTTTTTT. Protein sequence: CASSLTRDSPPGELFF.

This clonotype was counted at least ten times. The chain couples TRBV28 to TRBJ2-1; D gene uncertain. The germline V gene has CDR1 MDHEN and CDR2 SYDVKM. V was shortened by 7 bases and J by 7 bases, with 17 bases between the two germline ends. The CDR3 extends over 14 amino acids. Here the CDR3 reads CASTPSVRANEQFF. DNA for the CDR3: TGTGCCAGCACCCCTTCCGTAAGGGCTAATGAGCAGTTCTTC.

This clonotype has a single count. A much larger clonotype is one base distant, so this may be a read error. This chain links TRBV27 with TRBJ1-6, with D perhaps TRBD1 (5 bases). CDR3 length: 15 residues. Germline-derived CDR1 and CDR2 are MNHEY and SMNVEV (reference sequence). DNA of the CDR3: TGTACCAGCAGCCCTCGTATCGGGGCTAATTCACCCCTCCACTTT. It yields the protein CTSSPRIGANSPLHF.

CDR3 sequence reads: CASSVESPSPGHPYEQYF. The CDR3, as DNA: TGTGCCAGCAGCGTAGAGAGTCCTTCCCCGGGACACCCCTACGAGCAGTACTTC. The chain couples TRBV9 to TRBJ2-7; TRBD1 might be the D (6 bases). Germline lookup yields CDR1 SGDLS and CDR2 YYNGEE. There are 18 residues in the CDR3. V gave up 0 bases and J gave up 2 bases, with 21 bases separating them. The full variable domain, in which reference TRBV9 and TRBJ2-7 provide the parts outside the CDR3, is DSGVTQTPKHLITATGQRVTLRCSPRSGDLSVYWYQQSLDQGLQFLIQYYNGEERAKGNILERFSAQQFPDLHSELNLSSLELGDSALYFCASSVESPSPGHPYEQYFGPGTRLTVT.

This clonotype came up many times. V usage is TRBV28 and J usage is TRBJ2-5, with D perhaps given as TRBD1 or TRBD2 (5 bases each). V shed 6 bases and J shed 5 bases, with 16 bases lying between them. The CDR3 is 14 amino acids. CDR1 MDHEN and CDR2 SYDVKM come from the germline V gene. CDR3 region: CASSLTVGDETQYF. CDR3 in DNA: TGTGCCAGCAGCCTTACAGTGGGGGACGAGACCCAGTACTTC.

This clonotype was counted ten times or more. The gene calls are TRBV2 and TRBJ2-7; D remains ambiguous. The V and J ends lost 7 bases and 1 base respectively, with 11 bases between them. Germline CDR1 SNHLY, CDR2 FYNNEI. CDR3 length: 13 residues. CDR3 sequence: CASMGWASYEQYF. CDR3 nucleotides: TGTGCCAGCATGGGGTGGGCATCCTACGAGCAGTACTTC.